The rows below give T cell receptor beta chains drawn from one sample of a study of blood T cells in healthy people across ages. TCRdb reanalysed the 5' RACE reads using MiXCR and keeps one entry per CDR3 protein. This table holds approximately 850,000 distinct CDR3 sequences, 55% to 70% found once. The sequenced sample was blood. Every receptor here comes from a man younger than 45 in good health. CDR3s leave out the opening cysteine and the closing phenylalanine or tryptophan. The D gene is left open where the match is weak.

>NA|TRBJ2-7|TRBV28
AIMGPYEQY
>TRBD2|TRBJ2-7|TRBV20-1
SARDAKAGVGYEQY
>NA|TRBJ2-1|TRBV2
AGSVDLIREQF
>NA|TRBJ1-2|TRBV9
ASSVGMGPLYGYT
>TRBD1|TRBJ1-2|TRBV5-1
ASSLGQGNGYT
>NA|TRBJ2-6|TRBV12-3/TRBV12-4
ASSLGGSFSGANVLT
>TRBD2|TRBJ2-1|TRBV6-2/TRBV6-3
ASSYLAESSYNEQF
>TRBD2|TRBJ2-1|TRBV7-2
ASSLAWRGGHNEQF
>TRBD1|TRBJ2-7|TRBV29-1
SVRGTGEAQY
>TRBD1|NA|TRBV6-1
ASSEVKGQGYEQY
>NA|TRBJ1-2|TRBV20-1
SARKEIYGYT
>NA|NA|TRBV11-1
ASSPGTLTYEQY
>TRBD1|TRBJ1-2|TRBV10-3
AIRGGQELYGYT
>NA|NA|TRBV7-2
ASKGPVRGEQY
>NA|TRBJ2-5|TRBV5-1
ASQDVQETQY
>NA|TRBJ1-2|TRBV29-1
STWGGDGYT
>NA|TRBJ1-2|TRBV2
ASSGQDVYGYT
>NA|TRBJ2-7|TRBV7-3
ASRSAGLARSYEQY
>TRBD2|TRBJ2-3|TRBV7-2
ASSLRLAGGRTQY
>TRBD2|TRBJ2-7|TRBV6-1
ASVVASGTSYEQY
>NA|TRBJ2-7|TRBV5-1
ASSLAVGTGYEQY
>TRBD2|TRBJ2-5|TRBV12-3/TRBV12-4
ASRTTSGEQETQY
>TRBD2|TRBJ2-1|TRBV20-1
SWGGSYNEQF
>NA|NA|TRBV29-1
SVDTGKGPTDEQY
>TRBD1|TRBJ1-5|TRBV11-1
AGSPGTGSNQPQH
>TRBD1|TRBJ2-2|TRBV7-6
ASSSGQGDTGELF
>NA|TRBJ2-1|TRBV24-1
ATSDSGTFREQF
>NA|TRBJ2-2|TRBV12-3/TRBV12-4
ASSLWPGELF
>NA|TRBJ2-4|TRBV5-1
ASSLADSLNIQY
>NA|TRBJ2-5|TRBV15
ATSRDLVIPSGETQY
>NA|TRBJ2-1|TRBV29-1
SVDAGNSYNEQF
>TRBD2|TRBJ2-7|TRBV4-3
ASSQVAGAAYEQY
>NA|NA|TRBV3-1
ASSHGGGRGGYEQY
>TRBD2|TRBJ2-6|TRBV7-3
ASSLSGGGANVLT
>NA|TRBJ2-1|TRBV4-1
ASSQDPMRVQF
>NA|TRBJ1-1|TRBV7-9
ASSQIGDTEAF
>NA|TRBJ2-1|TRBV5-1
ASSLARSTDFHNEQF
>NA|TRBJ1-5|TRBV7-9
ASSFGTKDAPQH
>NA|TRBJ1-2|TRBV20-1
SARAWRLHYGYT
>TRBD2|TRBJ2-1|TRBV4-1
ASSQEFPGLAHEQF
>TRBD1|TRBJ1-1|TRBV11-2
ASSADRGINTEAF
>NA|TRBJ1-2|TRBV20-1
RTYHSPYGYT
>NA|TRBJ2-2|TRBV29-1
SVEGMAGELF
>NA|TRBJ2-2|TRBV11-3
ASSLGTQSSGTGELF
>TRBD1|TRBJ2-5|TRBV20-1
SAGDRDLTSVGETQY
>NA|TRBJ2-1|TRBV7-2
ASRHAGRNNEQF
>TRBD2|TRBJ2-7|TRBV29-1
SATSALSYEQY
>NA|TRBJ2-5|TRBV3-1
ASSQPGTSQY
>NA|TRBJ1-1|TRBV6-5
ASSYSVRGTEAF
>NA|TRBJ2-1|TRBV10-2
ASRLVGNEQF
>TRBD2|NA|TRBV5-1
ASSLIGLAPETQY
>NA|TRBJ1-4|TRBV16
ASSQVWGSEKQF
>NA|TRBJ2-3|TRBV3-1
ASSPRPGSSPDTQY
>NA|TRBJ2-3|TRBV2
ASSAGVILVEDTQY
>TRBD1|TRBJ1-2|TRBV7-2
ASSPRQGDYGYT
>TRBD2|TRBJ2-1|TRBV20-1
SAGKRDSHEQF
>NA|TRBJ1-2|TRBV11-2
ASSFSGGDYGYT
>NA|TRBJ2-1|TRBV20-1
SASGRISSNEQF
>TRBD1|TRBJ1-2|TRBV9
ASSVGDRANGYT
>NA|TRBJ2-6|TRBV4-3
ASSQETALRSGANVLT